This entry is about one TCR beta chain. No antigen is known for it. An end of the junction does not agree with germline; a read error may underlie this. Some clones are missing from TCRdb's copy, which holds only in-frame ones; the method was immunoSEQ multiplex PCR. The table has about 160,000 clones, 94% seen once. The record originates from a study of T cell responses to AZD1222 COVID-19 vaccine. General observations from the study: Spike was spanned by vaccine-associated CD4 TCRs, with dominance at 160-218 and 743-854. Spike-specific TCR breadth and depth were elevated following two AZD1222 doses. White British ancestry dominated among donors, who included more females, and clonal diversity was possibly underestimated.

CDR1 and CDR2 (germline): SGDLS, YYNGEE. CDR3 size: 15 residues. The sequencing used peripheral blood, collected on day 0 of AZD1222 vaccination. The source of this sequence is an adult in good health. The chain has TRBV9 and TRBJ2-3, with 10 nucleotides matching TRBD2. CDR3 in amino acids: CASSGGPTRTDTQYF. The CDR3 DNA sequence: TGTGCCAGTAGCGGGGGGCCTACCCGCACAGATACGCAGTATTTT.